Shown below are 3 T cell receptor beta chains from a single sample sequenced in a study of T cells after yellow fever vaccination (dated by TCRdb to 2018 to 2020). Library method: 5' RACE. The sequencer listed for this sample is Illumina HiSeq 2500. TCRdb redid the processing of the public reads, applying fastp at Q25 and MiXCR, and retained in-frame beta chains. Duplicate CDR3 protein sequences are folded into a single record with the most common DNA and genes. The sample table lists some 350,000 distinct CDR3 sequences, over 5% of them with a count of one. The top ten clonotypes cover around 16% of the sample. The treatment or condition label, read with the paper, signifies: live attenuated yellow fever vaccine strain. The sample consisted of PBMCs, taken 5 days after the yellow fever booster vaccination. These receptors all come from a man aged 30 to 45 who received the YFV17D yellow fever vaccine.

This clonotype was recorded many times. The J gene is TRBJ2-2, the V gene TRBV6-2 or TRBV6-3; D unclear. Germline assignment: CDR1 MNHEY and CDR2 SVGEGT. V lost 0 bases to trimming and J lost 1 base, with 9 bases between them. The CDR3 spans 16 residues. The CDR3 nucleotides are TGTGCCAGCAGTTACTCGATCCGACTGAACACCGGGGAGCTGTTTTTT. This gives the protein CASSYSIRLNTGELFF.

This clonotype occurred many times. CDR3 DNA: TGCGCCAGCAGCCCGAGGCTACAGGGGGCTGAGCAGTTCTTC. Residues: CASSPRLQGAEQFF. The V call is TRBV5-1, the J call TRBJ2-1, with 9 positions matching TRBD1. Germline V gene data show CDR1 as SGHRS and CDR2 as YFSETQ. With 4 bases clipped from V and 9 bases from J, the junction kept 8 bases outside the gene matches. The CDR3 runs to 14 residues.

This clonotype was counted a few times. For the CDR3, the DNA is TGCAGTGTAGTCGGGACAGGGCTCACTGAAGCTTTCTTT. Its protein product is CSVVGTGLTEAFF. The chain carries TRBV20-1 and TRBJ1-1; the match to TRBD1 covers 9 bases. Germline lookup yields CDR1 DFQATT and CDR2 SNEGSKA (reference sequence). The CDR3 is made up of 13 amino acids. Losses at the gene ends were 7 bases for V and 4 bases for J; bases not matched to a gene: 7.